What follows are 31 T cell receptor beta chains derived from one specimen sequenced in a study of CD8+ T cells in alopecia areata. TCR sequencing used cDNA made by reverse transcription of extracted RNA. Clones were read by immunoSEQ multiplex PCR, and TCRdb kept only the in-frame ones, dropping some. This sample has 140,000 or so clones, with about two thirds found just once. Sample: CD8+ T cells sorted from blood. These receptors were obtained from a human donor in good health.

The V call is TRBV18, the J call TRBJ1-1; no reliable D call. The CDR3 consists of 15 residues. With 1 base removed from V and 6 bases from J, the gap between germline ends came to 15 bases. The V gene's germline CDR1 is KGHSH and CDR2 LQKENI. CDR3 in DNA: TGTGCCAGCTCACCACGGGAGGAAATCAACGCTGAAGCTTTCTTT. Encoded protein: CASSPREEINAEAFF.

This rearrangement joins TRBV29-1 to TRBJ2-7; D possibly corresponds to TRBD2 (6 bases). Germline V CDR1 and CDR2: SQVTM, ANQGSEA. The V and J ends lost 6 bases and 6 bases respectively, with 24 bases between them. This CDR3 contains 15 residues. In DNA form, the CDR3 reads TGCAGCGTCGAGCCAACCGGGACGGGGACTTTCGAGCAGTACTTC. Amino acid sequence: CSVEPTGTGTFEQYF.

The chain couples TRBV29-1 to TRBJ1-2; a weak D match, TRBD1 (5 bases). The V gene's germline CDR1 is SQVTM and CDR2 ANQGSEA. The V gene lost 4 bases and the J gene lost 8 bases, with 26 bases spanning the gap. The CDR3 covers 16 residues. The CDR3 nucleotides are TGCAGCGTTGTTAGAATCAGGGCGATTGACGCGGAGGGCTACACCTTC. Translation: CSVVRIRAIDAEGYTF. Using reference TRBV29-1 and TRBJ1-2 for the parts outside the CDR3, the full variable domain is SAVISQKPSRDICQRGTSLTIQCQVDSQVTMMFWYRQQPGQSLTLIATANQGSEATYESGFVIDKFPISRPNLTFSTLTVSNMSPEDSSIYLCSVVRIRAIDAEGYTFGSGTRLTVV.

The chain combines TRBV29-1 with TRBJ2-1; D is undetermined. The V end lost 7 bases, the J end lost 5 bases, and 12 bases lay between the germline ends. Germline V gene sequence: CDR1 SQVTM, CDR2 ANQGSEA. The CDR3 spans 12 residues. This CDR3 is CSAAGRDNEQFF. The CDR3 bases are TGCAGCGCGGCCGGTAGAGACAATGAGCAGTTCTTC.

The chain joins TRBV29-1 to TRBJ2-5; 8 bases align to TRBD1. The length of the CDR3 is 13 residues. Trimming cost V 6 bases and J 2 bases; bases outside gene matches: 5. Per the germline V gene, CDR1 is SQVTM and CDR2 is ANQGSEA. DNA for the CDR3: TGCAGCGTCGACAGGGGCAGACAAGAGACCCAGTACTTC. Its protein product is CSVDRGRQETQYF. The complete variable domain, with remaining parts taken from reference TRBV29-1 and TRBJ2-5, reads SAVISQKPSRDICQRGTSLTIQCQVDSQVTMMFWYRQQPGQSLTLIATANQGSEATYESGFVIDKFPISRPNLTFSTLTVSNMSPEDSSIYLCSVDRGRQETQYFGPGTRLLVL.

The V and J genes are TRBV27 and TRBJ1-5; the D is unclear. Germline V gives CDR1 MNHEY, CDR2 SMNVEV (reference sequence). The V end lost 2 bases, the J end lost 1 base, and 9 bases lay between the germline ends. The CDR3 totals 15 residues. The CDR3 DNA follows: TGTGCCAGCAGTTTAATGGGGTTGAGCAATCAGCCCCAGCATTTT. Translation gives CASSLMGLSNQPQHF.

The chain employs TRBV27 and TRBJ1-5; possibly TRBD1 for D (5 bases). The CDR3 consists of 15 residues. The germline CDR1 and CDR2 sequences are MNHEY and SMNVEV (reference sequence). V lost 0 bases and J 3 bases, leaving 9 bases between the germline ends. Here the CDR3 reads CASSLSRGANQPQHF. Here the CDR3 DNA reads TGTGCCAGCAGTTTATCGAGGGGAGCCAATCAGCCCCAGCATTTT.

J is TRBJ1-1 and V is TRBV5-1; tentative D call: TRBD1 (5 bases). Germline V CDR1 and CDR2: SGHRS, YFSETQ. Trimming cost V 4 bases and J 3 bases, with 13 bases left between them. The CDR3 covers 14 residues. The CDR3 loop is CASSVTPGDTEAFF. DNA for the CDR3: TGCGCCAGCAGCGTGACCCCGGGGGACACTGAAGCTTTCTTT.

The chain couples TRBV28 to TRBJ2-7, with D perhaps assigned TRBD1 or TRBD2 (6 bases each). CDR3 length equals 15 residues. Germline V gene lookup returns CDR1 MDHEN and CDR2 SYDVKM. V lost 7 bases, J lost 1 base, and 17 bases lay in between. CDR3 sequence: CASITDGGLSYEQYF. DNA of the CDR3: TGTGCCAGCATCACGGACGGGGGCCTTTCCTACGAGCAGTACTTC.

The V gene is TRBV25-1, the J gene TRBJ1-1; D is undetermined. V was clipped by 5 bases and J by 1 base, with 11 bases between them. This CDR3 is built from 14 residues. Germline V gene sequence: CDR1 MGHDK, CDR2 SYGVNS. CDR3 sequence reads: CASSSESWNTEAFF. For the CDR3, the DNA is TGTGCCAGCAGTTCCGAGTCATGGAACACTGAAGCTTTCTTT.

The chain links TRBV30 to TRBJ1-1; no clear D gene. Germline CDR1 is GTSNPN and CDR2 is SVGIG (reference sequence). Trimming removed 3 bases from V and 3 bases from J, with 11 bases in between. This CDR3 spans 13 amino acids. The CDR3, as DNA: TGTGCCTGGAGCGTTTCGGAATACACTGAAGCTTTCTTT. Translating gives CAWSVSEYTEAFF.

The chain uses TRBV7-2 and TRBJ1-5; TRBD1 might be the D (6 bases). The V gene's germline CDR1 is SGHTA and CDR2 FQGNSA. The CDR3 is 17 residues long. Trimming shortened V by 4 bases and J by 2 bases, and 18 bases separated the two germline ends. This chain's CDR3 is CASSSMGAGIGNQPQHF. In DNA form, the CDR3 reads TGTGCCAGCAGCTCTATGGGGGCCGGTATCGGCAATCAGCCCCAGCATTTT.

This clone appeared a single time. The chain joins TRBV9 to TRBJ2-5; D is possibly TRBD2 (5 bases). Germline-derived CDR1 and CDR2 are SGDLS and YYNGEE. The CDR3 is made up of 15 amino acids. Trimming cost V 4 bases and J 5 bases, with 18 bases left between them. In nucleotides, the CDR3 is TGTGCCAGCAGCAACGGGATCCTCGGAAGTGAGACCCAGTACTTC. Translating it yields CASSNGILGSETQYF.

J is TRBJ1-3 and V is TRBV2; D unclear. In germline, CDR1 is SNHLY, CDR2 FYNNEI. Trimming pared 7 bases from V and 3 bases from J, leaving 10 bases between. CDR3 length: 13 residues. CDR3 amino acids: CASTSGGGNTIYF. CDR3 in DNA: TGTGCCAGCACTTCCGGCGGTGGAAACACCATATATTTT.

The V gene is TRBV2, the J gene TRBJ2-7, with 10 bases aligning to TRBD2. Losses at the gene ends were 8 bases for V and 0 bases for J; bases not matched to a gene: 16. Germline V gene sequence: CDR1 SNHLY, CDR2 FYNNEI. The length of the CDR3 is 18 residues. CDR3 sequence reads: CASRGLSGRVLGSYEQYF. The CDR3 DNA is TGTGCCAGCCGAGGGTTAAGCGGGAGGGTCCTAGGCTCCTACGAGCAGTACTTC.

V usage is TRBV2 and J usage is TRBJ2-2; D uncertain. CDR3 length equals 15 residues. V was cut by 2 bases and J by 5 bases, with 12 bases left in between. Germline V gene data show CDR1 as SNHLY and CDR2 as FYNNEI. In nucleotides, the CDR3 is TGTGCCAGCAGTGAACGTCCTAGTGGAACCGGGGAGCTGTTTTTT. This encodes CASSERPSGTGELFF.

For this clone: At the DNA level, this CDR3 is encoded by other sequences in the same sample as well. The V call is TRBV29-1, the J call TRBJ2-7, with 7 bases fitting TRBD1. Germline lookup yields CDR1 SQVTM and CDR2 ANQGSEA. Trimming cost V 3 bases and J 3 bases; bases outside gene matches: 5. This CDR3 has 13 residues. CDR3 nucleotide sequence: TGCAGCGTTGAGGTCCGGGACAGCTACGAGCAGTACTTC. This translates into CSVEVRDSYEQYF.

The CDR3 DNA is TGTGCCAGCAGCGCGGCCGGGGCGTACTATGGCTACACCTTC. Protein sequence: CASSAAGAYYGYTF. This chain links TRBV9 with TRBJ1-2; a weak D match, TRBD1 (5 bases). The CDR3 has 14 residues. V shed 3 bases and J shed 3 bases, with 12 bases lying between them. CDR1 is SGDLS, CDR2 YYNGEE, per germline.

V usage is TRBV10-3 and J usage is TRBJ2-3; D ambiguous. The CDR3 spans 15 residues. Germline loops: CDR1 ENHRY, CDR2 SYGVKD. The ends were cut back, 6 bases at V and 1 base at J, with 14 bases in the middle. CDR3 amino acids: CAIRQTTPRTDTQYF. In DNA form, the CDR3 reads TGTGCCATCAGACAAACCACACCGCGCACAGATACGCAGTATTTT.

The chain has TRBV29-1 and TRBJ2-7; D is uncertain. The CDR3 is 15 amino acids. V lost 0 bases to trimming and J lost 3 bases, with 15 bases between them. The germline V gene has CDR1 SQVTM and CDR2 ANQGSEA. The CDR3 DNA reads TGCAGCGTTGAAGAGAACACCGGGTCTGACTACGAGCAGTACTTC. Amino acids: CSVEENTGSDYEQYF.

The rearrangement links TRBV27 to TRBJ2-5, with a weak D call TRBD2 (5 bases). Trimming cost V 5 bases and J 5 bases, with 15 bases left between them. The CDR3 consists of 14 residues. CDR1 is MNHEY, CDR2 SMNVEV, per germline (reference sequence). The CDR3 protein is CASSPLDGEETQYF. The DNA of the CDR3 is TGTGCCAGCAGTCCCCTGGACGGGGAGGAGACCCAGTACTTC.

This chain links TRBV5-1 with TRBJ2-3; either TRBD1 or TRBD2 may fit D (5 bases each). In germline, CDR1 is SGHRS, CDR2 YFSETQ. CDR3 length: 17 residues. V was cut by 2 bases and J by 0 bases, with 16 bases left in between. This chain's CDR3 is CASSFVGPSPSTDTQYF. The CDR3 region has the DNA TGCGCCAGCAGCTTCGTGGGACCTTCCCCTAGCACAGATACGCAGTATTTT. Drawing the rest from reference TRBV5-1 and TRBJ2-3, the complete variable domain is KAGVTQTPRYLIKTRGQQVTLSCSPISGHRSVSWYQQTPGQGLQFLFEYFSETQRNKGNFPGRFSGRQFSNSRSEMNVSTLELGDSALYLCASSFVGPSPSTDTQYFGPGTRLTVL.

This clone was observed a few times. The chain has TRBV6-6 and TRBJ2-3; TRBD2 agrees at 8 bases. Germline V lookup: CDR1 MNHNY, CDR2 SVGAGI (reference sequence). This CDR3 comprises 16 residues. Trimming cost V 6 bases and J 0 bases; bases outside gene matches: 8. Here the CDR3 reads CASRPWLAGSTDTQYF. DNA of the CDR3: TGTGCCAGCAGACCGTGGTTAGCGGGGAGCACAGATACGCAGTATTTT.

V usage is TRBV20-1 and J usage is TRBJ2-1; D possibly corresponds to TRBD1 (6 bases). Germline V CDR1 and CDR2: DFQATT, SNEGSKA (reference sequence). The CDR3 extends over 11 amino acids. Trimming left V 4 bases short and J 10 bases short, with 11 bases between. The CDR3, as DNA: TGCAGTGCTAAGGTGGGGGCGGAGCAGTTCTTC. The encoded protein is CSAKVGAEQFF.

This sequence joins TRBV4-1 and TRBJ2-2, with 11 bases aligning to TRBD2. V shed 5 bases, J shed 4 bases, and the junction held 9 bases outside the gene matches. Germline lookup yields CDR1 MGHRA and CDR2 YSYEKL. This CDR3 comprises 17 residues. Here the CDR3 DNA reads TGCGCCAGCAGCGCCCAACTAGCGGGAGACCCCACCGGGGAGCTGTTTTTT. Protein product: CASSAQLAGDPTGELFF.

CDR3: CATLAGGPVSGELFF. CDR3 coding DNA: TGTGCCACCCTAGCGGGAGGGCCTGTTTCCGGGGAGCTGTTTTTT. The rearrangement joins TRBV19 to TRBJ2-2; 12 bases match TRBD2. From germline, CDR1 is LNHDA and CDR2 SQIVND (reference sequence). CDR3 length: 15 residues. The trim removed 10 bases at V and 6 bases at J, leaving 9 bases unmatched.

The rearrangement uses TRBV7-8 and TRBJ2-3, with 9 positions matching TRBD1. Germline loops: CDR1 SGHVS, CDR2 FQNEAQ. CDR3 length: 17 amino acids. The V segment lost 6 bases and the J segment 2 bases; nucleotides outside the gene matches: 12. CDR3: CASSNRGLQIPTDTQYF. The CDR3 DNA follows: TGTGCCAGCAGTAACAGGGGGCTTCAAATCCCCACAGATACGCAGTATTTT.

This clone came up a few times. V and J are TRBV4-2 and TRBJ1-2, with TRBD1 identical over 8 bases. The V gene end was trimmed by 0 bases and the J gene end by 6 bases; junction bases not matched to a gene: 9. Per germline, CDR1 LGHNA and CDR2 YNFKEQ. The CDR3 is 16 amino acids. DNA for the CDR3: TGTGCCAGCAGCCAAGATCGTAGTCAGGGGGCGGATGGCTACACCTTC. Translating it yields CASSQDRSQGADGYTF.

This CDR3 is CASSDNTEAFF. In DNA form, the CDR3 reads TGTGCCAGCAGTGATAACACTGAAGCTTTCTTT. The chain combines TRBV2 with TRBJ1-1; no definite D call. V lost 3 bases and J lost 2, with 1 base in between. Germline-derived CDR1 and CDR2 are SNHLY and FYNNEI. The CDR3 loop spans 11 amino acids.

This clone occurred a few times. The CDR3 sequence is CASSKRDTSTGELFF. The CDR3, as DNA: TGTGCCAGCAGCAAAAGGGACACTTCAACCGGGGAGCTGTTTTTT. V usage is TRBV11-2 and J usage is TRBJ2-2, with a possible D match to TRBD1 (6 bases). CDR1 is SGHAT, CDR2 FQNNGV, per germline. Trimming pared 5 bases from V and 5 bases from J, leaving 15 bases between. The CDR3 contains 15 residues. Based on the CDR3 plus reference TRBV11-2 and TRBJ2-2, the full variable domain is EAGVAQSPRYKIIEKRQSVAFWCNPISGHATLYWYQQILGQGPKLLIQFQNNGVVDDSQLPKDRFSAERLKGVDSTLKIQPAKLEDSAVYLCASSKRDTSTGELFFGEGSRLTVL.

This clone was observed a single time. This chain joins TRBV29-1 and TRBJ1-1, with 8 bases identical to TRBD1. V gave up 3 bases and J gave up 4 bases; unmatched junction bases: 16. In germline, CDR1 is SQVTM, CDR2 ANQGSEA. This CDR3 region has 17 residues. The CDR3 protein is CSVEIRSGQGLGTEAFF. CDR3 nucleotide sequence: TGCAGCGTTGAGATTCGATCTGGACAGGGATTAGGCACTGAAGCTTTCTTT. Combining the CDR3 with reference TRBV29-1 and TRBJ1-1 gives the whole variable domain SAVISQKPSRDICQRGTSLTIQCQVDSQVTMMFWYRQQPGQSLTLIATANQGSEATYESGFVIDKFPISRPNLTFSTLTVSNMSPEDSSIYLCSVEIRSGQGLGTEAFFGQGTRLTVV.